This TCR beta chain stems from a study of human T cells and chemical hapten exposure. Study-wide background: Skin of the upper inner arm, approximately 2 cm by approximately 2 cm, received 2% DPC for sensitization.

This clonotype was observed a handful of times. This CDR3 comprises 13 residues. The germline V and J ends were trimmed by 3 bases and 8 bases, with 16 bases remaining between them. The germline V gene encodes CDR1 SQVTM and CDR2 ANQGSEA. Indicated time point: pre-sensitization, week 0. Described treatment: therapeutic diphenylcyclopropenone sensitization with weekly scalp DPC. In the original analysis: TCRs per sample had a median of around 100,000 and ranged from about 20,000 to 700,000. TCRdb passed the RACE reads through MiXCR, listing each CDR3 protein once. TCRdb assigned the V and J calls; the authors' analysis was not used. The top ten hold 2% to 3% of the sample, which has more than 250,000 distinct CDR3 sequences, 7.5% to 10% seen once.

Sequenced material: whole blood, taken in connection with sensitization to the hapten diphenylcyclopropenone (DPC). The source is a woman between 40 and 50 years old with alopecia areata. Some clones in this sample may be carry-over from other donors' samples. The chain joins TRBV29-1 to TRBJ1-2; D uncertain. In nucleotides, the CDR3 is TGCAGCGTTGATGTAGCCGGGCAAGGAGGCTACACCTTC. Its translation: CSVDVAGQGGYTF.